The 9 T cell receptor beta chains in this list originate from one sample, sequenced in a study of T cell repertoires and Cas9 in healthy adults. TCRdb keeps only in-frame clones here, not all; method: immunoSEQ multiplex PCR. The sample lists roughly 14,000 clones, roughly 87% occurring once. Sequencing used Tregs (CD4+, CD25+, CD127-, CD137-, CD154-) from PBMCs; culture status not recorded. The receptor set was obtained from a human donor in good health.

J is TRBJ2-2 and V is TRBV9, with 9 bases aligning to TRBD2. CDR1 and CDR2 (germline): SGDLS, YYNGEE. Trimming cost V 4 bases and J 2 bases; bases outside gene matches: 21. CDR3 length equals 21 residues. The CDR3 bases are TGTGCCAGCAGCCCCCGGAACCCCAAAAAGACTAGCGGAAAAAACACCGGGGAGCTGTTTTTT. Translated, it gives CASSPRNPKKTSGKNTGELFF.

This chain connects TRBV10-3 to TRBJ2-7, with 9 positions matching TRBD1. The CDR3 has 14 residues. CDR1 and CDR2 (germline): ENHRY, SYGVKD. Losses at the gene ends were 6 bases for V and 4 bases for J; bases not matched to a gene: 7. CDR3 amino acids: CAISPGQGGYEQYF. For the CDR3, the DNA is TGTGCCATCAGCCCGGGACAGGGAGGATACGAGCAGTACTTC.

The J gene is TRBJ2-2, the V gene TRBV2; possibly TRBD2 for D (5 bases). Germline V gives CDR1 SNHLY, CDR2 FYNNEI. The CDR3 extends over 13 amino acids. Trimming stripped 6 bases from V and 5 bases from J, with 10 bases between. The CDR3 DNA reads as TGTGCCAGCAGCACTAGACGAACCGGGGAGCTGTTTTTT. It translates to CASSTRRTGELFF.

There are a few counts of this clone. The gene calls are TRBV7-3 and TRBJ2-3; D perhaps matches TRBD2 (6 bases). In germline, CDR1 is SGHTA, CDR2 FQGTGA. CDR3 length: 15 amino acids. V dropped 2 bases and J dropped 3 bases, with 12 bases sitting between them. CDR3 amino acids: CASSLDGGRTDTQYF. The CDR3, as DNA: TGTGCCAGCAGCTTAGACGGGGGAAGGACAGATACGCAGTATTTT.

The V call is TRBV4-3, the J call TRBJ2-3, with 7 bases lining up with TRBD2. Germline CDR1 and CDR2: LGHNA and YSLEER. The CDR3 has 13 residues. V lost 1 base and J lost 9; bases outside the gene matches: 4. The CDR3 DNA reads as TGCGCCAGCAGCCAAGGGGAGGGAGGCACGCAGTATTTT. Translated, it gives CASSQGEGGTQYF.

The chain links TRBV18 to TRBJ2-3; D is unclear. The CDR3 consists of 17 residues. The V end was cut by 3 bases, the J end by 1 base, with 17 bases between. Germline CDR1 KGHSH, CDR2 LQKENI. CDR3 protein: CASSPRLARLGTDTQYF. CDR3 nucleotide sequence: TGTGCCAGCTCACCTCGCCTCGCGAGGCTCGGCACAGATACGCAGTATTTT.

V and J are TRBV6-5 and TRBJ2-3; D ambiguous. This CDR3 spans 15 amino acids. Germline V gene lookup returns CDR1 MNHEY and CDR2 SVGAGI. Trimming cost V 5 bases and J 2 bases, with 14 bases left between them. CDR3 in amino acids: CASSRGPSNTDTQYF. CDR3 DNA: TGTGCCAGCAGTCGCGGACCCTCTAACACAGATACGCAGTATTTT.

A few counts support this clone. The chain employs TRBV19 and TRBJ2-2; 9 bases match TRBD1. The CDR3 has 16 residues. J lost 5 bases, V lost 3 bases, and 7 bases had no gene match. Germline V gene sequence: CDR1 LNHDA, CDR2 SQIVND (reference sequence). The CDR3 coding sequence is TGTGCCAGTAGTATTGGGACAGGGACTTGGACCGGGGAGCTGTTTTTT. It specifies CASSIGTGTWTGELFF.

J is TRBJ2-2 and V is TRBV11-3; no reliable D call. V was shortened by 1 base and J by 5 bases, with 8 bases between the two germline ends. Germline V gives CDR1 SGHNT, CDR2 YENEEA. This CDR3 comprises 14 residues. The CDR3 loop is CASSLAGDTGELFF. Written as DNA, the CDR3 is TGTGCCAGCAGCTTAGCTGGGGATACCGGGGAGCTGTTTTTT.